Following are 26 T cell receptor beta chains from one sample sequenced in a study of CD8 T cells in ankylosing spondylitis. TCRdb independently ran MiXCR on the 5' RACE reads; one entry per CDR3 protein. This table has about 150,000 distinct CDR3 sequences, approximately 44% appearing once. Sequenced material: synovial fluid, either unsorted or a sorted T cell fraction (not recorded which). These TCRs come from a male donor with ankylosing spondylitis.

This clonotype was recorded at least ten times. The chain links TRBV25-1 to TRBJ2-7; D may be TRBD1 or TRBD2 (6 bases each). The V gene lost 1 base and the J gene lost 2 bases, with 15 bases spanning the gap. Looked up from germline, CDR1 is MGHDK and CDR2 is SYGVNS. This CDR3 is 16 amino acids long. CDR3 region: CASSESNRRGTYEQYF. In DNA, the CDR3 is TGTGCCAGCAGTGAATCTAACAGGAGGGGGACCTACGAGCAGTACTTC.

This clonotype was detected once. The V call is TRBV25-1, the J call TRBJ2-5; D possibly corresponds to TRBD1 (6 bases). The CDR3 is made up of 16 amino acids. Germline CDR1 MGHDK, CDR2 SYGVNS. V gave up 1 base and J gave up 0 bases, with 12 bases separating them. CDR3 DNA sequence: TGTGCCAGCAGTGAATTCCACCGGGACAACCAAGAGACCCAGTACTTC. Translated: CASSEFHRDNQETQYF.

The chain links TRBV27 to TRBJ1-1; TRBD1 matches at 8 bases. CDR3 size: 15 residues. The V and J ends lost 5 bases and 4 bases, in that order; junction bases with no gene match: 9. CDR1 MNHEY and CDR2 SMNVEV come from the germline V gene (reference sequence). The CDR3 loop is CASSGLGQVGTEAFF. CDR3 DNA: TGTGCCAGCAGTGGATTGGGACAGGTTGGCACTGAAGCTTTCTTT.

This chain joins TRBV12-3 or TRBV12-4 and TRBJ1-1; 7 bases align to TRBD1. The CDR3 length is 13 residues. Unmatched junction bases numbered 10, after V lost 10 bases and J lost 5 bases. CDR3 loop: CATRRGVGTEAFF. The CDR3 nucleotides are TGTGCCACCCGCAGGGGGGTGGGGACTGAAGCTTTCTTT.

The rearrangement joins TRBV5-1 to TRBJ2-3; 12 bases match TRBD2. CDR1 SGHRS and CDR2 YFSETQ come from the germline V gene. The CDR3 has 17 amino acids. Unmatched junction bases numbered 15, after V lost 5 bases and J lost 8 bases. CDR3 sequence (DNA): TGCGCCAGCAGTGACTGGATACTAGCGGGAGGAGTGAGTACGCAGTATTTT. This sequence encodes CASSDWILAGGVSTQYF.

In this sample, this clonotype turned up a few times. V is TRBV20-1 and J is TRBJ1-5; D is unresolved. The CDR3 has 14 amino acids. CDR1 DFQATT and CDR2 SNEGSKA come from the germline V gene (reference sequence). V lost 2 bases and J lost 4, with 12 bases in between. The CDR3 DNA reads TGCAGTGCTAGATCGAGCTCTGAAAATCAGCCCCAGCATTTT. Its protein product is CSARSSSENQPQHF.

This sequence joins TRBV27 and TRBJ2-7, with 8 bases that match TRBD1. CDR1 and CDR2 (germline): MNHEY, SMNVEV (reference sequence). Trimming removed 6 bases from V and 0 bases from J; junction bases left unmatched: 10. The CDR3 covers 16 residues. CDR3 loop: CASRTSGGPSSYEQYF. The CDR3 region has the DNA TGTGCCAGCAGGACCTCAGGGGGCCCGAGCTCCTACGAGCAGTACTTC.

This clonotype was seen once. The V call is TRBV5-5, the J call TRBJ2-2; D remains ambiguous. Trimming removed 0 bases from V and 6 bases from J, with 6 bases in between. In germline, CDR1 is SGHKS, CDR2 YYEKEE (reference sequence). This CDR3 spans 13 amino acids. CDR3 DNA sequence: TGTGCCAGCAGCTTGGCCCCTCCCGGGGAGCTGTTTTTT. This gives the protein CASSLAPPGELFF.

The rearrangement joins TRBV3-1 to TRBJ2-1; D may be TRBD1 (6 bases). The CDR3 consists of 18 residues. The ends were cut back, 6 bases at V and 3 bases at J, with 24 bases in the middle. Germline values: CDR1 LGHDT, CDR2 YNNKEL (reference sequence). The CDR3 here is CASRGTRHKNPLYNEQFF. In nucleotides, the CDR3 is TGTGCCAGCAGGGGGACAAGGCATAAAAACCCCCTCTACAATGAGCAGTTCTTC.

The chain carries TRBV4-2 and TRBJ1-1; 7 bases map to TRBD1. Germline trimming cut 1 base from V and 6 bases from J; bases unmatched to any gene: 8. This CDR3 has 15 residues. In germline, CDR1 is LGHNA, CDR2 YNFKEQ. CDR3 bases: TGTGCCAGCAGCCAAGCTCCGGATACAGGGGCTGAAGCTTTCTTT. Amino acid sequence: CASSQAPDTGAEAFF.

The chain combines TRBV12-3 or TRBV12-4 with TRBJ1-2, with D maybe TRBD1 (6 bases). Trimming shortened V by 3 bases and J by 1 base, and 9 bases separated the two germline ends. The CDR3 is 14 residues long. The CDR3 DNA is TGTGCCAGCAGTTTTGGACAGATTAACTATGGCTACACCTTC. This translates into CASSFGQINYGYTF.

The CDR3 coding sequence is TGTGCCAGCAGCAAGGACGGACTCAATCAGCCCCAGCATTTT. This sequence encodes CASSKDGLNQPQHF. The chain links TRBV6-1 to TRBJ1-5, with D unclear. The CDR3 loop spans 14 amino acids. The V and J ends lost 6 bases and 3 bases respectively, with 12 bases between them. CDR1 and CDR2 from the germline V gene are MNHNS and SASEGT.

The V gene is TRBV5-1, the J gene TRBJ2-7; 10 positions agree with TRBD2. V trimming: 3 bases; J trimming: 3 bases; junction bases outside the gene matches: 9. The CDR3 has 16 amino acids. Germline V lookup: CDR1 SGHRS, CDR2 YFSETQ. The CDR3 loop is CASSSGVWTSGYEQYF. The CDR3 DNA is TGCGCCAGCAGCTCCGGGGTTTGGACTAGCGGCTACGAGCAGTACTTC.

This clonotype was seen more than once but under ten times. V gene TRBV11-2 combines with J gene TRBJ2-2, with TRBD2 matching 9 bases. V shed 5 bases and J 2 bases; nucleotides not matched to a gene: 21. This CDR3 is 21 amino acids long. CDR1 is SGHAT, CDR2 FQNNGV, per germline. The CDR3 DNA sequence: TGTGCCAGCAGCCGATTAAGCCTACCTTTCGCGACTAGCGGAAACACCGGGGAGCTGTTTTTT. Amino acid sequence: CASSRLSLPFATSGNTGELFF. The whole variable domain, remainder taken from reference TRBV11-2 and TRBJ2-2, is EAGVAQSPRYKIIEKRQSVAFWCNPISGHATLYWYQQILGQGPKLLIQFQNNGVVDDSQLPKDRFSAERLKGVDSTLKIQPAKLEDSAVYLCASSRLSLPFATSGNTGELFFGEGSRLTVL.

The CDR3 is CAIREQVWNEQFF. The CDR3 DNA sequence: TGTGCCATCAGGGAACAGGTTTGGAATGAGCAGTTCTTC. The V and J genes are TRBV10-3 and TRBJ2-1; a possible D gene is TRBD1 (5 bases). From germline, CDR1 is ENHRY and CDR2 SYGVKD. CDR3 size: 13 residues. With 6 bases removed from V and 7 bases from J, the gap between germline ends came to 13 bases.

The CDR3 sequence is CASSGGQGPPYGYTF. For the CDR3, the DNA is TGTGCCAGCTCAGGGGGACAGGGGCCGCCCTATGGCTACACCTTC. The chain uses TRBV18 and TRBJ1-2; TRBD1 aligns across 10 bases. This CDR3 comprises 15 residues. The J segment lost 4 bases and the V segment lost 5 bases, leaving 7 bases of the junction unmatched. Germline V lookup: CDR1 KGHSH, CDR2 LQKENI.

The V and J genes are TRBV12-3 or TRBV12-4 and TRBJ2-2; 8 nucleotides align to TRBD2. V lost 7 bases, J lost 6 bases, and 10 bases stayed unmatched. This CDR3 comprises 15 residues. The CDR3 protein is CASKSETSVAGELFF. DNA of the CDR3: TGTGCCAGCAAGTCCGAGACTAGCGTCGCCGGGGAGCTGTTTTTT.

V is TRBV10-2 and J is TRBJ2-7, with D unclear. There are 14 residues in the CDR3. Looked up from germline, CDR1 is WSHSY and CDR2 is SAAADI. The V gene lost 1 base and the J gene lost 0 bases, with 7 bases spanning the gap. The CDR3 sequence is CASSEWQSSYEQYF. The CDR3 nucleotides read TGCGCCAGCAGTGAGTGGCAGTCCTCCTACGAGCAGTACTTC.

The rearrangement uses TRBV20-1 and TRBJ1-4; a weak D match, TRBD1 (5 bases). The CDR3 contains 15 residues. V shed 0 bases and J shed 3 bases, with 11 bases lying between them. The germline V gene has CDR1 DFQATT and CDR2 SNEGSKA (reference sequence). The CDR3 here is CSARDLTGSNEKLFF. The DNA for the CDR3 is TGCAGTGCTAGAGATCTCACAGGATCTAATGAAAAACTGTTTTTT.

The chain combines TRBV27 with TRBJ1-1; the D gene is possibly TRBD1 (6 bases). Trimming left V 8 bases short and J 3 bases short, with 13 bases between. The CDR3 length is 13 residues. Germline CDR1 is MNHEY and CDR2 is SMNVEV (reference sequence). The CDR3 sequence: CASSTGKDTEAFF. CDR3 DNA sequence: TGTGCCAGCTCAACAGGGAAGGACACTGAAGCTTTCTTT.

This clonotype was detected only a few times. The chain is built from TRBV12-3 or TRBV12-4 and TRBJ1-2; D is undetermined. This CDR3 contains 13 residues. The V gene lost 6 bases and the J gene lost 4 bases, with 12 bases spanning the gap. The CDR3 coding sequence is TGTGCCAGCAGCCACGGGCCACGCTATGGCTACACCTTC. It is translated as CASSHGPRYGYTF.

CDR3 bases: TGTGCCATCAGTGAATCGCGGTACTTCGGGGGTGAAGCTTTCTTT. Its translation: CAISESRYFGGEAFF. The J gene is TRBJ1-1, the V gene TRBV10-3; D perhaps matches TRBD1 (5 bases). The CDR3 length is 15 residues. Trimming pared 3 bases from V and 7 bases from J, leaving 18 bases between. In germline, CDR1 is ENHRY, CDR2 SYGVKD.

The table lists this clonotype with a few counts. The CDR3 loop reads CASSLSGQARGYEQYF. For the CDR3, the DNA is TGTGCCAGCAGTTTATCGGGCCAGGCGAGAGGGTACGAGCAGTACTTC. This chain links TRBV27 with TRBJ2-7; possible D gene TRBD2, 5 bases. Trimming pared 0 bases from V and 4 bases from J, leaving 16 bases between. Germline V gives CDR1 MNHEY, CDR2 SMNVEV (reference sequence). This CDR3 spans 16 amino acids.

This sequence joins TRBV6-5 and TRBJ2-7; tentatively, D is TRBD1 (7 bases). The CDR3 covers 15 residues. Germline CDR1 is MNHEY and CDR2 is SVGAGI. The V and J ends lost 3 bases and 3 bases respectively, with 15 bases between them. Written as DNA, the CDR3 is TGTGCCAGCAGTTATCAGGGGGGAGCTTTCTACGAGCAGTACTTC. This encodes CASSYQGGAFYEQYF.

This chain connects TRBV28 to TRBJ1-5; D unresolved. Per the germline V gene, CDR1 is MDHEN and CDR2 is SYDVKM. V lost 4 bases and J lost 4, with 11 bases in between. The CDR3 runs 14 residues. The CDR3 DNA reads TGTGCCAGCAGTTCAAGAGGGATAAATCAGCCCCAGCATTTT. Residues: CASSSRGINQPQHF.

This clonotype was recorded many times. The chain joins TRBV7-6 to TRBJ2-3, with D maybe TRBD2 (5 bases). Trimming pared 8 bases from V and 3 bases from J, leaving 12 bases between. The length of the CDR3 is 13 residues. Germline V gives CDR1 SGHVS, CDR2 FNYEAQ. The CDR3 is CASRGWETDTQYF. CDR3 coding DNA: TGTGCCAGCCGGGGATGGGAAACAGATACGCAGTATTTT.